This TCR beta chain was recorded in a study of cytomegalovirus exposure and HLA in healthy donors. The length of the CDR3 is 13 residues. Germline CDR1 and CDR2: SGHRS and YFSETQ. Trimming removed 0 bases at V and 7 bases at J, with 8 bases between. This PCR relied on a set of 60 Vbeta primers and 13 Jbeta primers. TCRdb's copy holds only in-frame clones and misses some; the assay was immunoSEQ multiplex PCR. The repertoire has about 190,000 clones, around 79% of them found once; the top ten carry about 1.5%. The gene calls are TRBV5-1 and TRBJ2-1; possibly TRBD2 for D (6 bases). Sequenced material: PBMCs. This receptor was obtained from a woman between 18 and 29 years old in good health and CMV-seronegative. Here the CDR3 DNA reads TGCGCCAGCAGCTTGGCCGGGAGAAATGAGCAGTTCTTC. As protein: CASSLAGRNEQFF. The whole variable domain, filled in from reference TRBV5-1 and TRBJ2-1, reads KAGVTQTPRYLIKTRGQQVTLSCSPISGHRSVSWYQQTPGQGLQFLFEYFSETQRNKGNFPGRFSGRQFSNSRSEMNVSTLELGDSALYLCASSLAGRNEQFFGPGTRLTVL.